Below are 24 T cell receptor beta chains sequenced from a single sample in a study of blood T cells in healthy people across ages. Then a second PCR, running roughly 7 to 11 cycles, was carried out with a sample-barcoded 5' primer and a J-beta primer mix. TCRdb independently ran MiXCR on the 5' RACE reads; one entry per CDR3 protein. The sample holds approximately 600,000 distinct CDR3 sequences; about 53% are singletons and the top ten take roughly 34%. Sequences were obtained from blood. Every receptor here comes from a man in his 60s in good health.

The genes are TRBV11-2 and TRBJ1-2, with 9 bases matching TRBD1. This CDR3 comprises 14 residues. Germline CDR1 SGHAT, CDR2 FQNNGV. The V and J ends lost 5 bases and 8 bases, in that order; junction bases with no gene match: 9. CDR3 region: CASSPAGTGMGYTF. The CDR3 DNA reads as TGTGCCAGCAGCCCCGCGGGGACAGGGATGGGCTACACCTTC. The full variable domain, with the rest looked up from reference TRBV11-2 and TRBJ1-2, is EAGVAQSPRYKIIEKRQSVAFWCNPISGHATLYWYQQILGQGPKLLIQFQNNGVVDDSQLPKDRFSAERLKGVDSTLKIQPAKLEDSAVYLCASSPAGTGMGYTFGSGTRLTVV.

The chain combines TRBV3-1 with TRBJ1-4; tentatively, D is TRBD1 (6 bases). The V and J ends lost 5 bases and 7 bases respectively, with 14 bases between them. CDR1 is LGHDT and CDR2 is YNNKEL in the germline V gene (reference sequence). The CDR3 has 14 amino acids. The CDR3 sequence is CASSVTGGFEKLFF. The CDR3 DNA sequence: TGTGCCAGCAGCGTGACCGGGGGCTTTGAAAAACTGTTTTTT.

The CDR3 region has the DNA TGTGCCAGCTTTTCGGCGACGAACACTGAAGCTTTCTTT. Its translation: CASFSATNTEAFF. The genes are TRBV6-5 and TRBJ1-1; D unresolved. CDR1 MNHEY and CDR2 SVGAGI come from the germline V gene. Trimming shortened V by 8 bases and J by 1 base, and 11 bases separated the two germline ends. The CDR3 loop spans 13 amino acids.

Points on this clonotype: Sequence at one end of the junction differs from germline and may be a read error. The rearrangement uses TRBV10-3 and TRBJ2-1, with a tentative D call TRBD1 (5 bases). From germline, CDR1 is ENHRY and CDR2 SYGVKD. The CDR3 sequence is 12 residues long. The CDR3 region is CATDNSNNEQFF. CDR3 coding DNA: TGTGCCACGGACAACTCCAACAATGAGCAGTTCTTC.

V usage is TRBV3-1 and J usage is TRBJ2-3; maybe TRBD2 (6 bases). Trimming stripped 1 base from V and 0 bases from J, with 8 bases between. The CDR3 is 15 amino acids. The germline V gene encodes CDR1 LGHDT and CDR2 YNNKEL (reference sequence). The CDR3 nucleotides read TGTGCCAGCAGCCAAGCGGGGGTGAGCACAGATACGCAGTATTTT. It encodes CASSQAGVSTDTQYF.

This chain uses TRBV7-2 with TRBJ2-3; 8 bases are a match to TRBD2. With V trimmed by 6 bases and J by 6 bases, 8 bases remained unmatched. The CDR3 extends over 14 amino acids. Germline V gives CDR1 SGHTA, CDR2 FQGNSA. CDR3 protein: CASSLRGGRDTQYF. The CDR3 coding sequence is TGTGCCAGCAGTCTCCGGGGGGGTCGGGATACGCAGTATTTT.

CDR3 protein: CASSVLGGWDEQFF. The CDR3 DNA reads TGCGCCAGCAGCGTTCTCGGGGGCTGGGATGAGCAGTTCTTC. J is TRBJ2-1 and V is TRBV5-1, with D possibly being TRBD1 or TRBD2 (6 bases each). Trimming left V 4 bases short and J 8 bases short, with 16 bases between. The CDR3 runs to 14 residues. Germline V gene data show CDR1 as SGHRS and CDR2 as YFSETQ.

This clonotype turned up a few times. The J gene is TRBJ2-5, the V gene TRBV7-9; TRBD1 aligns across 8 bases. The CDR3 extends over 13 amino acids. Germline V gene data show CDR1 as SEHNR and CDR2 as FQNEAQ (reference sequence). The V segment lost 3 bases and the J segment 7 bases; nucleotides outside the gene matches: 4. DNA of the CDR3: TGTGCCAGCAGCTTCCGGGACAGGTGGACCCAGTACTTC. Amino acid sequence: CASSFRDRWTQYF. Full variable domain (outside the CDR3, taken from reference TRBV7-9 and TRBJ2-5): DTGVSQNPRHKITKRGQNVTFRCDPISEHNRLYWYRQTLGQGPEFLTYFQNEAQLEKSRLLSDRFSAERPKGSFSTLEIQRTEQGDSAMYLCASSFRDRWTQYFGPGTRLLVL.

Only a few counts were recorded for this clonotype. The chain uses TRBV20-1 and TRBJ2-7; D might be TRBD2 (7 bases). Germline loops: CDR1 DFQATT, CDR2 SNEGSKA (reference sequence). V lost 0 bases, J lost 4 bases, and 19 bases lay in between. CDR3 length: 16 amino acids. The CDR3 protein is CSARDTGLGGGYEQYF. CDR3 DNA: TGCAGTGCTAGAGATACAGGACTAGGGGGGGGATACGAGCAGTACTTC.

The chain uses TRBV20-1 and TRBJ2-7; 9 nucleotides match TRBD2. V gave up 0 bases and J gave up 7 bases; unmatched junction bases: 16. The CDR3 is 17 amino acids. Germline CDR1 DFQATT, CDR2 SNEGSKA (reference sequence). CDR3 bases: TGCAGTGCTAGAGATCCGGAAAGCGGGGGGCCCTACAATGAGCAGTACTTC. It translates to CSARDPESGGPYNEQYF.

The CDR3 spells CASRVGEGDNYGYTF. Here the CDR3 DNA reads TGTGCCAGCAGGGTAGGGGAGGGGGATAACTATGGCTACACCTTC. The V call is TRBV6-1, the J call TRBJ1-2; perhaps TRBD1 as D (6 bases). The CDR3 extends over 15 amino acids. The germline V and J ends were trimmed by 6 bases and 1 base, with 15 bases remaining between them. CDR1 is MNHNS and CDR2 is SASEGT in the germline V gene.

The chain has TRBV28 and TRBJ2-6; 9 bases are shared with TRBD1. The CDR3 consists of 16 residues. Germline V gene lookup returns CDR1 MDHEN and CDR2 SYDVKM. V lost 5 bases to trimming and J lost 3 bases; unmatched junction nucleotides: 5. This chain's CDR3 is CASSRGQGYGANVLTF. The CDR3 DNA reads TGTGCCAGCAGTCGCGGACAGGGGTATGGGGCCAACGTCCTGACTTTC.

The chain joins TRBV3-1 to TRBJ2-4; 12 bases agree with TRBD1. The J call may be mistaken, given a closer DNA end match to TRBJ2-5. Germline lookup yields CDR1 LGHDT and CDR2 YNNKEL (reference sequence). The CDR3 spans 17 residues. The CDR3 spells CASSQAGDRGRSETQYF. The CDR3 nucleotides read TGTGCCAGCAGCCAAGCCGGGGACAGGGGGCGTTCGGAGACCCAGTACTTC.

This chain links TRBV20-1 with TRBJ2-7; D not resolved. The V end was cut by 3 bases, the J end by 11 bases, with 11 bases between. The CDR3 consists of 10 residues. Germline lookup yields CDR1 DFQATT and CDR2 SNEGSKA (reference sequence). CDR3 sequence reads: CSARYGVEYF. CDR3 nucleotide sequence: TGCAGTGCTAGGTATGGGGTTGAGTACTTC.

CDR3: CSVEPEVRAGSSYNEQFF. The CDR3 DNA is TGCAGCGTTGAACCAGAGGTCAGAGCGGGCAGCTCCTACAATGAGCAGTTCTTC. V gene TRBV29-1 combines with J gene TRBJ2-1, with TRBD2 as a possible D gene (6 bases). The CDR3 sequence is 18 residues long. With 2 bases removed from V and 0 bases from J, the gap between germline ends came to 20 bases. CDR1 is SQVTM, CDR2 ANQGSEA, per germline.

This clonotype was seen more than once but under ten times. The chain is built from TRBV29-1 and TRBJ1-5; the match to TRBD1 covers 7 bases. Per the germline V gene, CDR1 is SQVTM and CDR2 is ANQGSEA. V was clipped by 4 bases and J by 7 bases; unmatched bases: 10. There are 14 residues in the CDR3. The CDR3 DNA is TGCAGCGTTGCGGACAGGATGGGGGGGCAGCCCCAGCATTTT. This translates into CSVADRMGGQPQHF.

This chain uses TRBV9 with TRBJ2-6; no reliable D call. Germline V gives CDR1 SGDLS, CDR2 YYNGEE. This CDR3 region has 14 residues. V lost 4 bases and J lost 2, with 7 bases in between. The CDR3 DNA is TGTGCCAGCAGCATACGAGCTGGGGCCAACGTCCTGACTTTC. The encoded protein is CASSIRAGANVLTF.

The rearrangement uses TRBV27 and TRBJ2-1; D is uncertain. V dropped 0 bases and J dropped 8 bases, with 8 bases sitting between them. The CDR3 contains 13 residues. The germline gives CDR1 MNHEY, CDR2 SMNVEV (reference sequence). The CDR3 coding sequence is TGTGCCAGCAGTTTATCGAGGCACCATGAGCAGTTCTTC. Translating gives CASSLSRHHEQFF.

This clonotype has at least ten counts. This chain uses TRBV10-2 with TRBJ2-7; D is ambiguous. CDR1 WSHSY and CDR2 SAAADI come from the germline V gene. V was trimmed by 7 bases and J by 6 bases, leaving 16 bases between them. The CDR3 is 13 residues long. The DNA of the CDR3 is TGCGCCAGCATGGGTCTTAACCCATCCGAGCAGTACTTC. Translated: CASMGLNPSEQYF.

This clonotype occurred a few times. The chain recombines TRBV4-2 with TRBJ1-2; 7 nucleotides align to TRBD1. The germline gives CDR1 LGHNA, CDR2 YNFKEQ. The CDR3 is 14 residues long. The V and J ends lost 1 base and 3 bases, in that order; junction bases with no gene match: 2. CDR3 loop: CASSQGGTDYGYTF. The CDR3, as DNA: TGTGCCAGCAGCCAAGGGGGGACAGACTATGGCTACACCTTC.

The rearrangement uses TRBV20-1 and TRBJ1-1; D is unclear. CDR3 length: 13 amino acids. Per the germline V gene, CDR1 is DFQATT and CDR2 is SNEGSKA (reference sequence). V was trimmed by 1 base and J by 1 base, leaving 7 bases between them. For the CDR3, the DNA is TGCAGTGCTAGAGCCGACGGGAACACTGAAGCTTTCTTT. This codes for CSARADGNTEAFF.

This sequence joins TRBV20-1 and TRBJ2-7; 12 bases fit TRBD2. The CDR3 is 14 amino acids. Germline lookup yields CDR1 DFQATT and CDR2 SNEGSKA (reference sequence). V dropped 3 bases and J dropped 6; count of bases not matched to a gene: 6. CDR3 nucleotide sequence: TGCAGTGCTAGCCCTCCGACTAGCGGGGGCGAGCAGTACTTC. Residues: CSASPPTSGGEQYF.

The chain combines TRBV6-6 with TRBJ1-6; TRBD1 aligns across 11 bases. Germline V lookup: CDR1 MNHNY, CDR2 SVGAGI (reference sequence). The junction had 6 bases not matched to a gene; V was cut back by 6 bases and J by 8 bases. The CDR3 contains 15 residues. The CDR3 region has the DNA TGTGCCAGCAGCGCCGGACAGGGGGCTGATTCACCCCTCCACTTT. It codes for CASSAGQGADSPLHF.

This clonotype was observed once. This CDR3 reads CASRPGRGVQETQYF. The CDR3 DNA follows: TGCGCCAGCAGACCCGGGCGGGGGGTACAAGAGACCCAGTACTTC. The rearrangement uses TRBV5-1 and TRBJ2-5, with 8 bases lining up with TRBD2. Trimming at V came to 5 bases and at J to 2 bases, leaving 8 bases not matched to a gene. Germline CDR1 reads SGHRS; CDR2 reads YFSETQ. The CDR3 spans 15 residues.